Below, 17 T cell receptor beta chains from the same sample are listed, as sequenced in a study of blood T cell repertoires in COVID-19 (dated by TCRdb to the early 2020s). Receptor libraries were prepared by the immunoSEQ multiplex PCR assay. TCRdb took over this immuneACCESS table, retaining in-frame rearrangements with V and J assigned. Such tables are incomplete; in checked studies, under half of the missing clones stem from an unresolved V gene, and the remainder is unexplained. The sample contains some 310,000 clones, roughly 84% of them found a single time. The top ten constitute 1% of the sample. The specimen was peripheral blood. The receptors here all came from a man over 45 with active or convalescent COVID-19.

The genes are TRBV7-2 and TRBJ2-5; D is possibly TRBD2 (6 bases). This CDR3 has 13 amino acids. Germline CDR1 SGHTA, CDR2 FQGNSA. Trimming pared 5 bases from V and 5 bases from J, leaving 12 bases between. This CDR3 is CASSVRTTETQYF. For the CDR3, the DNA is TGTGCCAGCAGCGTTAGGACTACGGAGACCCAGTACTTC.

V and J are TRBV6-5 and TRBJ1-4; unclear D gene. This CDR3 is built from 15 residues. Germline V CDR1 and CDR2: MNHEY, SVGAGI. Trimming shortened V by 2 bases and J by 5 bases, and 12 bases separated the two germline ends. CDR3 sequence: CASSYTGRPNEKLFF. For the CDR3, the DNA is TGTGCCAGCAGTTACACCGGCAGGCCGAATGAAAAACTGTTTTTT.

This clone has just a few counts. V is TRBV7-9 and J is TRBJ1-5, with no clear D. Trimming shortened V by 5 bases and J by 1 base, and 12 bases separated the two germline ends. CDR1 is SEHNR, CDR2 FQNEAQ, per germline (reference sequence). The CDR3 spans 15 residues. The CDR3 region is CASSIGAGSNQPQHF. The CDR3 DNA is TGTGCCAGCAGCATAGGAGCGGGGAGCAATCAGCCCCAGCATTTT.

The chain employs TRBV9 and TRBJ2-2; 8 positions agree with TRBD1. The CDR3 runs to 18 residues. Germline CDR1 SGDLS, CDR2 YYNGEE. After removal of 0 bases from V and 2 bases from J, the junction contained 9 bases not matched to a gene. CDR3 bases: TGTGCCAGCAGCGTAGCGGGACAGGATACCTCCAACACCGGGGAGCTGTTTTTT. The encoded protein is CASSVAGQDTSNTGELFF.

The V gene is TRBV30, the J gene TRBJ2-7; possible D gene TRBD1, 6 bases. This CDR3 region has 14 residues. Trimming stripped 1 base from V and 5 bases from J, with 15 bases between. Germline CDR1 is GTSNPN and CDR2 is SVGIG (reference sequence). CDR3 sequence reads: CAWSAGTSWNEQYF. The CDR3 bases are TGTGCCTGGAGTGCCGGGACATCCTGGAACGAGCAGTACTTC.

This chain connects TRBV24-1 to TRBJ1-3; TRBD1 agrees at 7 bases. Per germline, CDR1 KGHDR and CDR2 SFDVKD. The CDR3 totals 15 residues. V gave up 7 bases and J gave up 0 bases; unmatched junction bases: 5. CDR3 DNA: TGTGCCACCAGGGACAGGCGAAGCTCTGGAAACACCATATATTTT. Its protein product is CATRDRRSSGNTIYF.

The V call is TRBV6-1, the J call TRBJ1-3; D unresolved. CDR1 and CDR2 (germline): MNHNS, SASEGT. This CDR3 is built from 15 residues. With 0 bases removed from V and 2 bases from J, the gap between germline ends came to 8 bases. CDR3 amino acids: CASSEAGTPGNTIYF. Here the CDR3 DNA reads TGTGCCAGCAGTGAAGCTGGTACTCCTGGAAACACCATATATTTT.

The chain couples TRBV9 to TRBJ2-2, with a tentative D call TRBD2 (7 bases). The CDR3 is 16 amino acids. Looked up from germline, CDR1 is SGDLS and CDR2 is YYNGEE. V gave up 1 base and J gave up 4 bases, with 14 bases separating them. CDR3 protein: CASSVLGGASTGELFF. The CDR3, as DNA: TGTGCCAGCAGCGTATTGGGGGGGGCATCCACCGGGGAGCTGTTTTTT.

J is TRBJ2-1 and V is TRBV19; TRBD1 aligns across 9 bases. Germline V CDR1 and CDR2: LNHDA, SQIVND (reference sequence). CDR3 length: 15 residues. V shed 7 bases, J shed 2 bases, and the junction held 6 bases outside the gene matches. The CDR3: CASTPTGGTYNEQFF. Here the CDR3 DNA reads TGTGCCAGTACCCCGACAGGGGGAACCTACAATGAGCAGTTCTTC.

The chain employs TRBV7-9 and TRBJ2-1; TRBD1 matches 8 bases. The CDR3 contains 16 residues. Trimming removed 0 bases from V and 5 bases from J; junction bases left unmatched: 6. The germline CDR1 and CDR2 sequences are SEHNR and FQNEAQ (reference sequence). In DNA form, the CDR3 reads TGTGCCAGCAGCTTAGCGCAGGGGGCGAGCAACAATGAGCAGTTCTTC. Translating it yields CASSLAQGASNNEQFF.

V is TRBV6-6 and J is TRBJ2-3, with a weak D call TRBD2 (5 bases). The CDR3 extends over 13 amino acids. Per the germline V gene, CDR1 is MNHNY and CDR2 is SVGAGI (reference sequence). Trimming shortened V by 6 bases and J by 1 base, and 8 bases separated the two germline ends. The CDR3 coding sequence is TGTGCCAGCAGCCAACTAGGCACAGATACGCAGTATTTT. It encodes CASSQLGTDTQYF.

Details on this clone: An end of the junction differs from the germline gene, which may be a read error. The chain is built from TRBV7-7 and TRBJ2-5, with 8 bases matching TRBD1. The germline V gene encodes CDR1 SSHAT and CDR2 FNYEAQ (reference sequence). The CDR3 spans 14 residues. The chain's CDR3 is CASSRGQGQETQYF. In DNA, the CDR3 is TGTGCTAGCAGCCGAGGACAGGGCCAAGAGACCCAGTACTTC.

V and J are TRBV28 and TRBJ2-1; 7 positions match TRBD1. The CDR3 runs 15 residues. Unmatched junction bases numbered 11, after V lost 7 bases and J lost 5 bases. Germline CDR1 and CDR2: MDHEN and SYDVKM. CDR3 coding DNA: TGTGCCAGCACTCGACAGGGTAACCTTCACAATGAGCAGTTCTTC. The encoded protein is CASTRQGNLHNEQFF.

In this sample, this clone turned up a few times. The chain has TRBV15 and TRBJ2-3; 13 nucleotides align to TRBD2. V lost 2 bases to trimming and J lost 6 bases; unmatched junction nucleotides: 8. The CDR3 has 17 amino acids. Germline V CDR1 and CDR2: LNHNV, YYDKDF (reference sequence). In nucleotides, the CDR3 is TGTGCCACCAGCAGATCGAGGACTAGCGGGAGCCCCGATACGCAGTATTTT. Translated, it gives CATSRSRTSGSPDTQYF.

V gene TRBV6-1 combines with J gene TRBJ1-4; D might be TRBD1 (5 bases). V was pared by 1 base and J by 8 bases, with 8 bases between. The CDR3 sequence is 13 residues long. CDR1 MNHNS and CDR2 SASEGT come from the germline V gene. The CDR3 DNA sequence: TGTGCCAGCAGTGAAGTGAAGGGGGAAAAACTGTTTTTT. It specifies CASSEVKGEKLFF.

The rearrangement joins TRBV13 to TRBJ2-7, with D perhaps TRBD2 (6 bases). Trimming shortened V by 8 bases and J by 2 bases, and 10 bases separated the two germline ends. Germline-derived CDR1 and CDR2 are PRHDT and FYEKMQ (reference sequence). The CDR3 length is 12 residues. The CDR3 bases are TGTGCCAGCCGGGAGCGGCCCTACGAGCAGTACTTC. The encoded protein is CASRERPYEQYF.

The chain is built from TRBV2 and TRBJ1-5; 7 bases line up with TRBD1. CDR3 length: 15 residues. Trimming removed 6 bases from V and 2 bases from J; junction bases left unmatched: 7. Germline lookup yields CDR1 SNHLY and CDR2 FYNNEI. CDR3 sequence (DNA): TGTGCCAGCAGGCCACAGGGGACTCGCAATCAGCCCCAGCATTTT. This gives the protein CASRPQGTRNQPQHF. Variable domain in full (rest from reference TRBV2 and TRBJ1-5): EPEVTQTPSHQVTQMGQEVILRCVPISNHLYFYWYRQILGQKVEFLVSFYNNEISEKSEIFDDQFSVERPDGSNFTLKIRSTKLEDSAMYFCASRPQGTRNQPQHFGDGTRLSIL.